This entry is about one T cell receptor beta chain. Antigen specificity is unknown. One end of the junction is discordant with germline, which a read error may explain. The data were obtained in a study of neurological immune-mediated disorders. Findings and caveats of the study: When the repertoires were grouped phylogenetically, those of 18 of the 34 multiple sclerosis patients came together in a single cluster of related CDR3 sequences, which points to a possible repertoire-level signature.

5'RACE generated cDNA with 10-nucleotide random UMIs. Using its own MiXCR run on the 5' RACE reads, TCRdb lists one record per CDR3 protein. The sample records roughly 70,000 distinct CDR3 sequences, roughly 3.6% being singletons. The germline CDR1 and CDR2 sequences are SGDLS and YYNGEE. This CDR3 spans 15 amino acids. Sequencing was carried out using PBMCs. The receptor was derived from a young man with multiple sclerosis. The chain uses TRBV9 and TRBJ2-3; D unclear. The CDR3 region has the DNA TGTGCCAACAGCGTAGGTATCATCTACACAGATACGCAGTATTTT. It codes for CANSVGIIYTDTQYF.